Listed below are T cell receptor beta chains from one sample, sequenced in a study of beta chain features in type 1 diabetes. TCRdb's table, derived via immunoSEQ multiplex PCR, lists solely in-frame clones and lacks some. The sample consists of almost 350,000 clones, 7.5% to 9% of them appearing once. The sample taken for sequencing was central memory CD4+ T cells from blood. All receptors derive from a woman aged 18-29 years in good health. The CDR3 runs from the conserved cysteine through the conserved F or W. The order of the fields is V gene, D gene, J gene, clone size, CDR3 protein, CDR3 DNA. The D gene is left open where the match is weak. Clone size appears in some rows only: once, few, many, or a class for an expanded clone.

v_gene: TRBV11-2
d_gene: TRBD1
j_gene: TRBJ2-1
abundance: few
CDR3aa: CASRTGAVTYNEQFF
CDR3nt: TGTGCCAGCAGGACAGGGGCGGTTACCTACAATGAGCAGTTCTTC

v_gene: TRBV14
d_gene: TRBD1
j_gene: TRBJ2-1
abundance: few
CDR3aa: CASSRDLPGTGSNNEQFF
CDR3nt: TGTGCCAGCAGCAGAGATCTACCCGGGACAGGGTCTAACAATGAGCAGTTCTTC

v_gene: TRBV5-1
d_gene: .
j_gene: TRBJ2-3
abundance: many
CDR3aa: CASAGITTDTQYF
CDR3nt: TGCGCCAGCGCCGGGATAACAACAGATACGCAGTATTTT

v_gene: TRBV5-1
d_gene: .
j_gene: TRBJ2-3
abundance: few
CDR3aa: CASPGRGNGSGDTQYF
CDR3nt: TGCGCCAGCCCTGGAAGGGGAAACGGGAGTGGGGATACGCAGTATTTT

v_gene: TRBV7-2
d_gene: TRBD1
j_gene: TRBJ2-7
abundance: few
CDR3aa: CASSPSRGTGGYEQYF
CDR3nt: TGTGCCAGCAGCCCCTCGAGAGGGACAGGGGGATACGAGCAGTACTTC

v_gene: TRBV9
d_gene: .
j_gene: TRBJ1-1
abundance: .
CDR3aa: CASSPRQVRSGNTEAFF
CDR3nt: TGTGCCAGCAGCCCCCGACAGGTCCGGTCAGGAAACACTGAAGCTTTCTTT

v_gene: TRBV28
d_gene: .
j_gene: TRBJ1-4
abundance: .
CDR3aa: CASSLSGKLFF
CDR3nt: TGTGCCAGCAGTTTATCTGGAAAACTGTTTTTT

v_gene: TRBV7-6
d_gene: .
j_gene: TRBJ2-3
abundance: .
CDR3aa: CASSPRGRGMSTDTQYF
CDR3nt: TGTGCCAGCAGCCCAAGGGGCCGGGGGATGAGCACAGATACGCAGTATTTT

v_gene: TRBV19
d_gene: .
j_gene: TRBJ2-1
abundance: few
CDR3aa: CASSETGNSYNEQFF
CDR3nt: TGTGCCAGTAGCGAAACAGGGAACTCCTACAATGAGCAGTTCTTC

v_gene: TRBV5-4
d_gene: .
j_gene: TRBJ1-5
abundance: few
CDR3aa: CASSRNQPQHF
CDR3nt: TGTGCCAGCAGTCGCAATCAGCCCCAGCATTTT

v_gene: TRBV15
d_gene: TRBD1
j_gene: TRBJ2-5
abundance: many
CDR3aa: CATSRGGQGQETQYF
CDR3nt: TGTGCCACCAGCAGAGGCGGACAGGGGCAAGAGACCCAGTACTTC

v_gene: TRBV4-3
d_gene: .
j_gene: TRBJ2-4
abundance: few
CDR3aa: CASSQALPVLAKNIQYF
CDR3nt: TGCGCCAGCAGCCAAGCGTTACCCGTACTAGCCAAAAACATTCAGTACTTC

v_gene: TRBV9
d_gene: .
j_gene: TRBJ2-2
abundance: few
CDR3aa: CASSFPTTGELFF
CDR3nt: TGTGCCAGCAGTTTCCCAACCACCGGGGAGCTGTTTTTT

v_gene: TRBV7-7
d_gene: .
j_gene: TRBJ1-5
abundance: .
CDR3aa: CASSQLRAVGNQPQHF
CDR3nt: TGTGCTAGCAGCCAGTTACGGGCGGTTGGCAATCAGCCCCAGCATTTT

v_gene: TRBV6-6
d_gene: .
j_gene: TRBJ2-6
abundance: .
CDR3aa: CASSSLVSGANVLTF
CDR3nt: TGTGCCAGCAGTTCCTTAGTCTCCGGGGCCAACGTCCTGACTTTC

v_gene: TRBV11-2
d_gene: .
j_gene: TRBJ1-5
abundance: .
CDR3aa: CASSLGSWGNQPQHF
CDR3nt: TGTGCCAGCAGCTTAGGTTCGTGGGGGAATCAGCCCCAGCATTTT

v_gene: TRBV7-2
d_gene: TRBD2
j_gene: TRBJ2-1
abundance: .
CDR3aa: CASRTGTSAAYNEQFF
CDR3nt: TGTGCCAGCAGAACCGGGACTAGCGCCGCCTACAATGAGCAGTTCTTC

v_gene: TRBV10-3
d_gene: .
j_gene: TRBJ1-5
abundance: many
CDR3aa: CAISPEGRLPQHF
CDR3nt: TGTGCCATCAGTCCCGAGGGAAGGCTGCCCCAGCATTTT

v_gene: TRBV27
d_gene: .
j_gene: TRBJ2-7
abundance: few
CDR3aa: CASSRRDSEDEQYF
CDR3nt: TGTGCCAGCAGTCGCCGGGACTCGGAGGACGAGCAGTACTTC

v_gene: TRBV4-2
d_gene: .
j_gene: TRBJ2-3
abundance: .
CDR3aa: CASSPQRSERLDTQYF
CDR3nt: TGTGCCAGCAGCCCCCAACGGAGCGAGAGGTTAGATACGCAGTATTTT